The rows below give T cell receptor beta chains drawn from one sample of a study of blood T cell repertoires in COVID-19. Clones were sequenced by immunoSEQ multiplex PCR, and TCRdb holds only the in-frame ones, with some missing. The sample shows almost 70,000 clones, just under 80% of them seen only once. The sequencing sample was made of peripheral blood. All receptors derive from a human donor in a cohort sampled during active COVID-19. Both conserved end residues are part of each CDR3. A D gene is named only where the DNA matches it firmly. Size is stated for part of the rows, as once, few or many counts, or as a class when the clone is expanded.

>TRBJ2-7|TRBV13|NA|NA
TGTGCCAGCAGTCCGTCGGGAGACTTAGCTTACGAGCAGTACTTC
CASSPSGDLAYEQYF
>TRBJ2-2|TRBV6-5|NA|NA
TGTGCCAGCAATGTCGAGAGCACCGGGGAGCTGTTTTTT
CASNVESTGELFF
>TRBJ2-1|TRBV28|TRBD1|NA
TGTGCCAGCAGTATGACAGGGGAAAACTACAATGAGCAGTTCTTC
CASSMTGENYNEQFF
>TRBJ2-2|TRBV5-1|TRBD2|NA
TGCGCCAGCAGCTTTAGCGGGGGGCCGAACACCGGGGAGCTGTTTTTT
CASSFSGGPNTGELFF
>TRBJ2-2|TRBV9|TRBD2|once
TGTGCCAGCAGCCCGGGGGGGATTACCGGGGAGCTGTTTTTT
CASSPGGITGELFF
>TRBJ2-7|TRBV5-1|TRBD1|NA
TGCGCCAGCAGTCCAACAGGGGAATCCTACGAGCAGTACTTC
CASSPTGESYEQYF
>TRBJ2-2|TRBV9|TRBD1|NA
TGTGCCAGCAGCGTCACAGGGGCCGTGAACACCGGGGAGCTGTTTTTT
CASSVTGAVNTGELFF
>TRBJ2-7|TRBV5-1|TRBD1|NA
TGCGCCAGCAGCTTGAGGGTTGGGACAGGCGATTGGAACGAGCAGTACTTC
CASSLRVGTGDWNEQYF
>TRBJ2-3|TRBV6-5|TRBD1|NA
TGTGCCAGCAGGCCCACAGGGGGCTGGGCAGATACGCAGTATTTT
CASRPTGGWADTQYF
>TRBJ2-7|TRBV27|NA|NA
TGTGCCAGCAGTCTAACTGCCGCCTACGAGCAGTACTTC
CASSLTAAYEQYF
>TRBJ2-3|TRBV19|TRBD1|NA
TGTGCCAGTAGTATAGGTTCCGCCGGACAGGGAAAAGATACGCAGTATTTT
CASSIGSAGQGKDTQYF
>TRBJ1-5|TRBV19|NA|NA
TGTGCCTCCCACTTACAGGGAACCAGCAATCAGCCCCAGCATTTT
CASHLQGTSNQPQHF
>TRBJ2-7|TRBV4-1|TRBD1|NA
TGCGCCAGCAGCTTCGACAGGGGGCTCGCCTACGAGCAGTACTTC
CASSFDRGLAYEQYF
>TRBJ2-7|TRBV19|TRBD1|NA
TGTGCCAGCAAACAGGGGGCGCTTTCCTACGAGCAGTACTTC
CASKQGALSYEQYF
>TRBJ1-5|TRBV10-1|TRBD1|NA
TGCGCCAGCAGTGAGTCTGGGACAGGGTCCCTTCGGGCCAATCAGCCCCAGCATTTT
CASSESGTGSLRANQPQHF
>TRBJ1-2|TRBV10-3|NA|NA
TGTGCCATCAGTGAGGTATGGTCAGGGCCCTCCCGCGGCTACACCTTC
CAISEVWSGPSRGYTF
>TRBJ1-1|TRBV4-1|NA|NA
TGCGCCAGCAGTCCACCGGGAGTGACCAGTGAAGCTTTCTTT
CASSPPGVTSEAFF
>TRBJ2-1|TRBV24-1|NA|NA
TGTGCCACCAGTGATGTAGACGCTAGCTCCTACAATGAGCAGTTCTTC
CATSDVDASSYNEQFF
>TRBJ2-5|TRBV28|NA|NA
TGTGCCAGCAGCTTACGGCAAGAGACCCAGTACTTC
CASSLRQETQYF
>TRBJ2-5|TRBV7-2|TRBD2|NA
TGTGCCAGCAGCTTAGTGGCTAGCGGGGGAGAGACCCAGTACTTC
CASSLVASGGETQYF
>TRBJ2-6|TRBV3-1/TRBV3-2|NA|few
TGTGCCAGCAGCCAAGCCAGGGGGAGGTTCTCTGGGGCCAACGTCCTGACTTTC
CASSQARGRFSGANVLTF
>TRBJ2-3|TRBV5-1|TRBD1|NA
TGCGCCAGCAGCCCGCGGACAGGGTTGGCAGATACGCAGTATTTT
CASSPRTGLADTQYF
>TRBJ1-1|TRBV19|NA|NA
TGTGCCAGTAGTGAACAGGTCCCGGACACTGAAGCTTTCTTT
CASSEQVPDTEAFF
>TRBJ2-7|TRBV11-2|TRBD2|few
TGTGCCAGCAGCTTAACTAGCGGGAGGGCCGGTGGTGAATACGAGCAGTACTTC
CASSLTSGRAGGEYEQYF
>TRBJ1-2|TRBV5-1|NA|NA
TGCGCCAGCAGCTTGGAACAGGGTGTCTCTGGCTACACCTTC
CASSLEQGVSGYTF
>TRBJ2-5|TRBV6-5|TRBD1|NA
TGTGCCAGCATGACAGGGCCGACCCAGTACTTC
CASMTGPTQYF
>TRBJ1-5|TRBV7-9|NA|NA
TGTGCCAGCAGCTTTGACGCCGGACACAATCAGCCCCAGCATTTT
CASSFDAGHNQPQHF
>TRBJ1-2|TRBV6-2/TRBV6-3|NA|NA
TGTGCCAGCAGTTGGTCCAGGGACTATGGCTACACCTTC
CASSWSRDYGYTF
>TRBJ1-2|TRBV28|TRBD1|NA
TGTGCCAGCAGTTTACAGGGACAGATACGGGCTATTAACGGCTACACCTTC
CASSLQGQIRAINGYTF
>TRBJ2-7|TRBV15|NA|NA
TGTGCCACCAGCAGAGAGGGGCTAGGCTACGAGCAGTACTTC
CATSREGLGYEQYF
>TRBJ2-7|TRBV10-3|TRBD1|NA
TGTGCCATCAGGGACAGGGAGAACGAGCAGTACTTC
CAIRDRENEQYF
>TRBJ1-2|TRBV6-5|NA|NA
TGTGCCAGCAGTTACCACACAGGGAGCAGTGGCTACACCTTC
CASSYHTGSSGYTF
>TRBJ1-6|TRBV7-9|TRBD1|NA
TGTGCCAGCAGCTTCGGGACAGAGAATTCACCCCTCCACTTT
CASSFGTENSPLHF
>TRBJ2-7|TRBV28|NA|NA
TGTGCCAGCAGCCCCCCGCGGGCCCTCTACGAGCAGTACTTC
CASSPPRALYEQYF
>TRBJ2-7|TRBV6-5|NA|NA
TGTGCCAGCACCCTAAGCACAGGTGGTGTCCACGAGCAGTACTTC
CASTLSTGGVHEQYF